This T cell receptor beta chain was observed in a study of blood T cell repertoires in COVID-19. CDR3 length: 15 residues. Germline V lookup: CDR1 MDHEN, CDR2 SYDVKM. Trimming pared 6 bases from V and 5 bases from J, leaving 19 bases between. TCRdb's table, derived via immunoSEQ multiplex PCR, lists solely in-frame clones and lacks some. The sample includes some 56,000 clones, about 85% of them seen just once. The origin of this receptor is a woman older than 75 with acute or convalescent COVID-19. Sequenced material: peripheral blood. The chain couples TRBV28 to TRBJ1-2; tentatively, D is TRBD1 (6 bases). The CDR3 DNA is TGTGCCAGCAGCCTACAGGGAGATTTAGGGTATGGCTACACCTTC. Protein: CASSLQGDLGYGYTF.